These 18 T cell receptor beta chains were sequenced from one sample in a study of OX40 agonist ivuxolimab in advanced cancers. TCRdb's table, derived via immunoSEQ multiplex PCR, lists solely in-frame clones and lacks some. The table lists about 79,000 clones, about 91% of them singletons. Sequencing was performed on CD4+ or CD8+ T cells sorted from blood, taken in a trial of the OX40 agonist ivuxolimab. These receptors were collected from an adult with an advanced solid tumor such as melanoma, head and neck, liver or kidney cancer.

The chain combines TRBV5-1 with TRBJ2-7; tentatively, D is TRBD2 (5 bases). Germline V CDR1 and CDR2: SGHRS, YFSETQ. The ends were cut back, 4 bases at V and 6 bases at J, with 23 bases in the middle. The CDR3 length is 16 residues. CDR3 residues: CASSASPRVKTSEQYF. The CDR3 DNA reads TGCGCCAGCAGCGCCTCCCCGCGGGTAAAGACGAGCGAGCAGTACTTC.

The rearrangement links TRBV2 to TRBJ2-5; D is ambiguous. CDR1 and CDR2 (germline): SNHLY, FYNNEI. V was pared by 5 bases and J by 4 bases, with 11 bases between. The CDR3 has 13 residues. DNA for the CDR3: TGTGCCAGCAGTAGGAAAACGTCAGAGACCCAGTACTTC. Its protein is CASSRKTSETQYF.

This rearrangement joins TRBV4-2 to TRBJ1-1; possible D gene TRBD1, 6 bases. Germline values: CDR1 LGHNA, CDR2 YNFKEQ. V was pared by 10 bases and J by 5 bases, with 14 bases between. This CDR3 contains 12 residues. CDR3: CATRGARTEAFF. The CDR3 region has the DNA TGTGCCACGAGGGGGGCGCGGACTGAAGCTTTCTTT.

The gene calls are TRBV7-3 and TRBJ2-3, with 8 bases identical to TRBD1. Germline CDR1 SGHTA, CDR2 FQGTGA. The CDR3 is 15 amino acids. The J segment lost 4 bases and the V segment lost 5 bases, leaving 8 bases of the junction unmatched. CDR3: CASSPDRALADTQYF. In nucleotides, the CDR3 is TGTGCCAGCAGCCCGGACAGGGCCTTGGCAGATACGCAGTATTTT.

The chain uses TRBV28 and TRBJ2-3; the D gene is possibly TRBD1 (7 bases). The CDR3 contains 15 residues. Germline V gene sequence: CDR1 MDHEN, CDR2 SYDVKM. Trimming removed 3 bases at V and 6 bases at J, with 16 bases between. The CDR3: CASSFRTGGWDTQYF. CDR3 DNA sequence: TGTGCCAGCAGTTTCCGGACAGGAGGGTGGGATACGCAGTATTTT.

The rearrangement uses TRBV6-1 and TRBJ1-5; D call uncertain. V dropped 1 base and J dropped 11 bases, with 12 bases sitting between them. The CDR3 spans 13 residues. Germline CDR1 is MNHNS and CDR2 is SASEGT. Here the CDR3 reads CASSEVASLTQHF. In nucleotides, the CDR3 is TGTGCCAGCAGTGAAGTAGCTTCTCTAACCCAGCATTTT.

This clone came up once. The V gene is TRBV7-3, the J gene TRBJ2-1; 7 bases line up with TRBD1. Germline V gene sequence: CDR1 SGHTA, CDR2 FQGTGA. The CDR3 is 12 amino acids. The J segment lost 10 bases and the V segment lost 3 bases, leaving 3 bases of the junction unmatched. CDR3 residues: CASSLMGQEQFF. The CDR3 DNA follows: TGTGCCAGCAGCTTGATGGGACAGGAGCAGTTCTTC.

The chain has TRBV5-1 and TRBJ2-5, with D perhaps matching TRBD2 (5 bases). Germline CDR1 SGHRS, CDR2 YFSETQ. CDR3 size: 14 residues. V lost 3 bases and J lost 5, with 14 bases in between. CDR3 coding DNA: TGCGCCAGCAGCTCGAACCGGGGTATGGAGACCCAGTACTTC. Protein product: CASSSNRGMETQYF.

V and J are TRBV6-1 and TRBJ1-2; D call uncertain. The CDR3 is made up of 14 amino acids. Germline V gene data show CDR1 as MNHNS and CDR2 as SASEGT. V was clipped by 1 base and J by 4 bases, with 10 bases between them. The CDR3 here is CASSEGTGTYGYTF. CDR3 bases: TGTGCCAGCAGTGAAGGGACCGGAACCTATGGCTACACCTTC.

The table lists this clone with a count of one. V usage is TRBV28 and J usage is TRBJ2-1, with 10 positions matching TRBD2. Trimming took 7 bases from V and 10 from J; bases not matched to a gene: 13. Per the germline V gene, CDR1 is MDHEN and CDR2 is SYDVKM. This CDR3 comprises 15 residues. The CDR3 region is CASTTRSGRVNEQFF. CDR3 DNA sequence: TGTGCCAGCACCACGCGCAGCGGGAGGGTAAACGAGCAGTTCTTC.

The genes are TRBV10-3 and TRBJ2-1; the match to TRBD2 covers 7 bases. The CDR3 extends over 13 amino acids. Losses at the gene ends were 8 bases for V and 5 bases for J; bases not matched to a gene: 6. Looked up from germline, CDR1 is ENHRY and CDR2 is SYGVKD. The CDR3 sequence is CAIVGGNDNEQFF. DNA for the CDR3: TGTGCCATCGTGGGGGGGAACGACAATGAGCAGTTCTTC.

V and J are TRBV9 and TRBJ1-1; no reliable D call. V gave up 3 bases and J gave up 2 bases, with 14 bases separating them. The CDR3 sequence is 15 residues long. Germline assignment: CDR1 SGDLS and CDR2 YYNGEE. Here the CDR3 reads CASSALGSVNTEAFF. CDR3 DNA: TGTGCCAGCAGCGCCCTTGGATCCGTCAACACTGAAGCTTTCTTT.

The CDR3 spells CSVGTDTQYF. The CDR3 bases are TGCAGTGTCGGGACAGATACGCAGTATTTT. The chain couples TRBV29-1 to TRBJ2-3, with D unclear. The CDR3 length is 10 residues. Germline CDR1 is SQVTM and CDR2 is ANQGSEA.

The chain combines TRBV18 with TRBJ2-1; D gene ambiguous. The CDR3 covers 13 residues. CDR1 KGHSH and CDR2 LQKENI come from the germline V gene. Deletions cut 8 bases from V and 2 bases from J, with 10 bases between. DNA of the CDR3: TGTGCCAGCCAGGCTACCCCCTACAATGAGCAGTTCTTC. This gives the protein CASQATPYNEQFF.

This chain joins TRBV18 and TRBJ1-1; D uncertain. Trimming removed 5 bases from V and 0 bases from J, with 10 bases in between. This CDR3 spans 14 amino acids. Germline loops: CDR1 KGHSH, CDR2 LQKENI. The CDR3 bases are TGTGCCAGCTCAACTTTCGATCTGAACACTGAAGCTTTCTTT. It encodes CASSTFDLNTEAFF.

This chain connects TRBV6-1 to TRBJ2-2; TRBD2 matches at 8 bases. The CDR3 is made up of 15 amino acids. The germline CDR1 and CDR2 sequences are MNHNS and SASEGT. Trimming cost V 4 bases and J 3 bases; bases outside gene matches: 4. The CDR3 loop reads CASSGGLVDTGELFF. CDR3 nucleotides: TGTGCCAGCAGTGGGGGACTAGTAGACACCGGGGAGCTGTTTTTT.

The CDR3 region has the DNA TGTGCCAGCAGCCGGACAGGGCCAGCCAAAAACATTCAGTACTTC. Its translation: CASSRTGPAKNIQYF. The chain couples TRBV5-6 to TRBJ2-4; 8 bases align to TRBD1. The CDR3 length is 15 residues. CDR1 is SGHDT, CDR2 YYEEEE, per germline. After removal of 4 bases from V and 0 bases from J, the junction contained 3 bases not matched to a gene.

The chain's CDR3 is CASRRTIYEQYF. CDR3 nucleotide sequence: TGTGCCAGCAGACGGACAATCTACGAGCAGTACTTC. The rearrangement uses TRBV28 and TRBJ2-7; possibly TRBD1 for D (5 bases). Between the trimmed V and J ends, which lost 6 bases and 3 bases, there was a span of 9 bases. Germline CDR1 is MDHEN and CDR2 is SYDVKM. The CDR3 is 12 residues long. The full variable domain, rest sourced from reference TRBV28 and TRBJ2-7, is DVKVTQSSRYLVKRTGEKVFLECVQDMDHENMFWYRQDPGLGLRLIYFSYDVKMKEKGDIPEGYSVSREKKERFSLILESASTNQTSMYLCASRRTIYEQYFGPGTRLTVT.